This TCR beta chain emerged from a study of metastatic and nonmetastatic thyroid tumors. Turning to the study itself: Repertoires from blood and tumor or nodule tissue of malignant and benign thyroid patients were compared. Study conclusions and caveats: Within blood and tumor, benign nodules reportedly had significantly lower TCR beta diversity than malignant thyroid tumors did.

None of the patients had undergone any treatment ahead of thyroid surgery. Sample share makes this clone medium-sized (0.01 to 0.1%). What it recognizes is unknown. CDR3 length: 13 amino acids. The germline CDR1 and CDR2 sequences are GTSNPN and SVGIG (reference sequence). The J segment lost 5 bases and the V segment lost 5 bases, leaving 6 bases of the junction unmatched. TCRdb re-analyzed the PCR reads through MiXCR. This sample has more than 4,000 clones, with roughly 21% found just once. This chain joins TRBV30 and TRBJ1-2; 9 bases are a match to TRBD1. This receptor was identified in a male donor with papillary thyroid cancer or a benign thyroid nodule (not recorded which). Some clones in this sample may be carry-over from other donors' samples. Input material: tumor tissue. The CDR3 loop is CAWGTGGGYGYTF. CDR3 DNA: TGTGCCTGGGGTACAGGGGGCGGGTATGGCTACACCTTC.